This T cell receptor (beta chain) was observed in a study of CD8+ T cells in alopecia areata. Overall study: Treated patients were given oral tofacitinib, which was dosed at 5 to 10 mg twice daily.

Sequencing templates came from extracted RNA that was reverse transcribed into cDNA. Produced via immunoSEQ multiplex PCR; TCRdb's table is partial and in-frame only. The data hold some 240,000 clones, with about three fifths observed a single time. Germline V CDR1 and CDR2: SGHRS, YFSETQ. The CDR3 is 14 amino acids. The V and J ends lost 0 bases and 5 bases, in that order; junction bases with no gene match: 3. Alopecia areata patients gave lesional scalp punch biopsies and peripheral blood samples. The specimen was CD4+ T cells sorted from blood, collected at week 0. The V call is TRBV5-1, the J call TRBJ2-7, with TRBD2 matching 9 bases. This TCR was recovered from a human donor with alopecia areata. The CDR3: CASSLGAGGNEQYF. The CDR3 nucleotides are TGCGCCAGCAGCTTGGGTGCGGGAGGGAACGAGCAGTACTTC.